This TCR beta chain emerged from a study of T cells after yellow fever vaccination. The overall study: Fractions with few cells were prepared using SMART-Seq v4 Ultra Low Input.

Template switching with 5'RACE generated the TCR cDNA and added a universal primer site and UMIs. MiXCR was run by TCRdb on the 5' RACE reads, yielding one entry per CDR3 protein. The sample records under 200,000 distinct CDR3 sequences, approximately 11% being singletons. A remark on this clonotype: Its antigen is currently unknown.

Findings and caveats of the study: A weaker secondary response peaked on day 5, the primary on day 15. A limited proportion of clonotypes was detected within both the CD4 and CD8 compartments.

V was cut by 2 bases and J by 11 bases, with 9 bases left in between. The germline gives CDR1 MGHRA, CDR2 YSYEKL. The CDR3 sequence is 12 residues long. The receptor's source is a man aged 18 to 35 who received the YFV17D yellow fever vaccine. The V call is TRBV4-1, the J call TRBJ1-4; no clear D. Here the sequenced sample was CD8+ T cells sorted from PBMCs, taken 15 days after the yellow fever booster vaccination. The CDR3 nucleotides are TGCGCCAGCAGCCAACCTCCCAAGAAACTGTTTTTT. Residues: CASSQPPKKLFF.